This T cell receptor beta chain was retrieved from a study of control samples from healthy donors and cancer patients. Sequencing used immunoSEQ multiplex PCR; TCRdb keeps in-frame clones, though not all of them. The profile shows 150,000 or so clones, roughly 94% of them singletons. CDR3 length: 14 amino acids. V was trimmed by 0 bases and J by 6 bases, leaving 12 bases between them. Germline assignment: CDR1 MNHEY and CDR2 SMNVEV (reference sequence). This clonotype originated in a woman between 35 and 50 years old in good health. V and J are TRBV27 and TRBJ2-7; D gene uncertain. Sequenced input: blood. CDR3 DNA: TGTGCCAGCAGTTTATCGAAGGCAAAGGGCGAGCAGTACTTC. Protein sequence: CASSLSKAKGEQYF.